This TCR beta chain stems from a study of a mutant IDH1 vaccine in newly diagnosed glioma. Using immunoSEQ multiplex PCR, the repertoire was profiled, and TCRdb retains in-frame clones only, with some absent. The repertoire holds some 25,000 clones, with roughly 87% as singletons. This CDR3 spans 15 amino acids. The V gene's germline CDR1 is ENHRY and CDR2 SYGVKD. Trimming left V 6 bases short and J 8 bases short, with 20 bases between. This clone came up once. The antigen remains undetermined. Indicated time point: week 47, end of study. Each dose delivered 300 ug of mutant IDH1 20-mer peptide subcutaneously with imiquimod.

The V gene is TRBV10-3, the J gene TRBJ2-1; weak D call: TRBD2 (7 bases). The material sequenced was PBMCs, taken from a glioma patient whose treatment included an IDH1 peptide vaccine. The source is a man in his forties with glioma. Some clones in this sample may be carry-over from other donors' samples. This CDR3 is CAISKRGGRMDEQFF. The CDR3 DNA reads as TGTGCCATCAGCAAGAGGGGGGGGAGAATGGATGAGCAGTTCTTC.